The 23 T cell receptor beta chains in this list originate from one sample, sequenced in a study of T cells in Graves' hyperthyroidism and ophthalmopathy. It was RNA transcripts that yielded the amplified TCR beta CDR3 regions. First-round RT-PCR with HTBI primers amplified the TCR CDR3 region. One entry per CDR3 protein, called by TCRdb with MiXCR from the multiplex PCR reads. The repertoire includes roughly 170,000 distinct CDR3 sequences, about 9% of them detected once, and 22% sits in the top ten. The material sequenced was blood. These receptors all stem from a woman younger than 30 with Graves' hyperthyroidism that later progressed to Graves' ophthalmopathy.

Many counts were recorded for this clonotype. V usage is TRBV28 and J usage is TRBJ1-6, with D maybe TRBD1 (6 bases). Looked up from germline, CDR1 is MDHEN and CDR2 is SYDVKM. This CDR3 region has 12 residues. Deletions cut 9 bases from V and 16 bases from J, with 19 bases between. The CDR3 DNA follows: TGTGCCAGTAAACCGGGGACACCAAGGCTCCACTTT. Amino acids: CASKPGTPRLHF.

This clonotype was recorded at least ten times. As DNA, the CDR3 is TGTGCCAGCAGCTCATCCGGGACAGGTTTCTCCTTCTATGGCTACACCTTC. Amino acids: CASSSSGTGFSFYGYTF. This sequence joins TRBV11-2 and TRBJ1-2, with 8 bases aligning to TRBD1. CDR1 SGHAT and CDR2 FQNNGV come from the germline V gene. Trimming removed 4 bases from V and 4 bases from J; junction bases left unmatched: 14. The CDR3 runs 17 residues.

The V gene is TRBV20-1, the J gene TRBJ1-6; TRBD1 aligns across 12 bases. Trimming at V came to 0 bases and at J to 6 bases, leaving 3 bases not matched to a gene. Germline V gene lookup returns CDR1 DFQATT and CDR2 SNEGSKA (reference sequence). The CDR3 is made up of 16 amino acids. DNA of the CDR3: TGCAGTGCTAGAGATGGGACAGGGGGCATTAATTCACCCCTCCACTTT. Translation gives CSARDGTGGINSPLHF.

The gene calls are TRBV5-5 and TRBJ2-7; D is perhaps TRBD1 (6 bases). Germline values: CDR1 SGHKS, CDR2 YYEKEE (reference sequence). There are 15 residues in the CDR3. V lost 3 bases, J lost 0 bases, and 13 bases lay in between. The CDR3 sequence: CASSSTGLISYEQYF. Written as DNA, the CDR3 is TGTGCCAGCAGCTCTACAGGGTTGATCTCCTACGAGCAGTACTTC. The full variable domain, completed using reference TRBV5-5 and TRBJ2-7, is DAGVTQSPTHLIKTRGQQVTLRCSPISGHKSVSWYQQVLGQGPQFIFQYYEKEERGRGNFPDRFSARQFPNYSSELNVNALLLGDSALYLCASSSTGLISYEQYFGPGTRLTVT.

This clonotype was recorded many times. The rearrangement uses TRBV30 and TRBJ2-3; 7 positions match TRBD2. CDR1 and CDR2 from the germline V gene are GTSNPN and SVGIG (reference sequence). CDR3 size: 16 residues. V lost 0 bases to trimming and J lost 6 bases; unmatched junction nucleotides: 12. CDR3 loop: CAWSVIPSGASDTQYF. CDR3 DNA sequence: TGTGCCTGGAGTGTAATACCTAGCGGAGCCTCGGATACGCAGTATTTT.

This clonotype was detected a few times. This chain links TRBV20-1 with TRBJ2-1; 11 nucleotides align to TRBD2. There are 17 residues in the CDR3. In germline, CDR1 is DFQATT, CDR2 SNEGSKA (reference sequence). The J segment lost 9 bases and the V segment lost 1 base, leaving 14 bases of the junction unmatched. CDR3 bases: TGCAGTGCTAGAGGTCCCTCCACTAGCGGGGGAAAACGTGAGCAGTTCTTC. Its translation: CSARGPSTSGGKREQFF.

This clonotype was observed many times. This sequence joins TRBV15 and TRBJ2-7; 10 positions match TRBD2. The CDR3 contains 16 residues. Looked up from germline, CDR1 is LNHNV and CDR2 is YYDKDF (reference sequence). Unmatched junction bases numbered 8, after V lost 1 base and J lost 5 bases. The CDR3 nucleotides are TGTGCCACCAGCAGAGTTCGGGCTAGCGGGAGCAACGAGCAGTACTTC. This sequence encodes CATSRVRASGSNEQYF.

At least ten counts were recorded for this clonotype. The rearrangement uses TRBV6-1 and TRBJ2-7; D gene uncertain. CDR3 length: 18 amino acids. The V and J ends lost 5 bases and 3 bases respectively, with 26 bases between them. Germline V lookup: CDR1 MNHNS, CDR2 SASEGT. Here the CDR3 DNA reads TGTGCCAGCAGTTATTCGGGCCGCGTGGCAGTCGGCTACTACGAGCAGTACTTC. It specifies CASSYSGRVAVGYYEQYF.

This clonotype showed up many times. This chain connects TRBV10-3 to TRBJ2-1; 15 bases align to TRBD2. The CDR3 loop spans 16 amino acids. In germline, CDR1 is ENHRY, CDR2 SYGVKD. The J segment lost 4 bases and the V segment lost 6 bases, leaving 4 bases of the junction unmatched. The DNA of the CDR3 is TGTGCCATCAGCGGGACTAGCGGGAGGTATTACAATGAGCAGTTCTTC. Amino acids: CAISGTSGRYYNEQFF.

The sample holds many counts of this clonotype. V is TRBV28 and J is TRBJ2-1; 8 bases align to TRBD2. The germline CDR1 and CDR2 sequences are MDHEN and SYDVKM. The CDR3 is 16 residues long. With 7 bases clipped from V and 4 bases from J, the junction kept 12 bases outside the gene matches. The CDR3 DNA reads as TGTGCCAGCACCAACATCATAGCGGGGAGATACAATGAGCAGTTCTTC. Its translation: CASTNIIAGRYNEQFF. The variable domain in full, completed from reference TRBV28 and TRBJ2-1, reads DVKVTQSSRYLVKRTGEKVFLECVQDMDHENMFWYRQDPGLGLRLIYFSYDVKMKEKGDIPEGYSVSREKKERFSLILESASTNQTSMYLCASTNIIAGRYNEQFFGPGTRLTVL.

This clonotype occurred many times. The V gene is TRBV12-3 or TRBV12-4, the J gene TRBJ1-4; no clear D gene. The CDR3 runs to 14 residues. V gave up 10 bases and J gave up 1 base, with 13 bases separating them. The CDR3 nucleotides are TGTGCCACCCAAAGGACGGGAACTAATGAAAAACTGTTTTTT. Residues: CATQRTGTNEKLFF.

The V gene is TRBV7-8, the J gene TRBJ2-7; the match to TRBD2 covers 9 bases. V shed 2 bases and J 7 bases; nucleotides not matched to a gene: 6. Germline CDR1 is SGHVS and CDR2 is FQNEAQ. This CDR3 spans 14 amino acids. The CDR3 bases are TGTGCCAGCAGCTTACTCAGCGGGGGGTTGGAGCAGTACTTC. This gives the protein CASSLLSGGLEQYF.

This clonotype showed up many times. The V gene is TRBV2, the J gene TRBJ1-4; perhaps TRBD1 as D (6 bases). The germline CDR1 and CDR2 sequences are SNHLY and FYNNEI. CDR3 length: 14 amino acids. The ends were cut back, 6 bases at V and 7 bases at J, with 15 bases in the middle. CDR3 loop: CASREDSATEKLFF. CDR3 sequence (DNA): TGTGCCAGCAGGGAGGACAGCGCGACTGAAAAACTGTTTTTT.

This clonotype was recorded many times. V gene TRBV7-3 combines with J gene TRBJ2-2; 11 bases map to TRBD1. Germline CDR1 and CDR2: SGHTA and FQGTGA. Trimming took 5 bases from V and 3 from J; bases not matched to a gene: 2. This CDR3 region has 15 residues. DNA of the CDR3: TGTGCCAGCAGCCGGGACAGGGGGGACACCGGGGAGCTGTTTTTT. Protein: CASSRDRGDTGELFF. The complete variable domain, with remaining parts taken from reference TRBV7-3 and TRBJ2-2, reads GAGVSQTPSNKVTEKGKYVELRCDPISGHTALYWYRQSLGQGPEFLIYFQGTGAADDSGLPNDRFFAVRPEGSVSTLKIQRTERGDSAVYLCASSRDRGDTGELFFGEGSRLTVL.

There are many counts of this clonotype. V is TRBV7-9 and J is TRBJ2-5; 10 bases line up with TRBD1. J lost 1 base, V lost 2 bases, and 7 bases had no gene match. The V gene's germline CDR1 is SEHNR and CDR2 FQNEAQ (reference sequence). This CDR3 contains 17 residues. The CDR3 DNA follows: TGTGCCAGCAGCTTACCTGTAAGGACAGGGGGCCAAGAGACCCAGTACTTC. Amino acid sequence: CASSLPVRTGGQETQYF.

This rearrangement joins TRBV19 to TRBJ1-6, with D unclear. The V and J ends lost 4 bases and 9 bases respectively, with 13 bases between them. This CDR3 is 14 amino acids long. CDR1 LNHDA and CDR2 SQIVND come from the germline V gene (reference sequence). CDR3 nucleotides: TGTGCCAGTAGTACGGAACGACGCGCTTCACCCCTCCACTTT. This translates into CASSTERRASPLHF.

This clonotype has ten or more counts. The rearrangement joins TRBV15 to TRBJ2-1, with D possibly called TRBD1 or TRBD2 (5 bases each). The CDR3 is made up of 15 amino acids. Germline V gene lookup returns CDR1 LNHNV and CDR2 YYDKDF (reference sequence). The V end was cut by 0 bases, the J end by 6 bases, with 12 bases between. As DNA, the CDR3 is TGTGCCACCAGCAGAGATAAAGGGACCCTCAATGAGCAGTTCTTC. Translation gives CATSRDKGTLNEQFF.

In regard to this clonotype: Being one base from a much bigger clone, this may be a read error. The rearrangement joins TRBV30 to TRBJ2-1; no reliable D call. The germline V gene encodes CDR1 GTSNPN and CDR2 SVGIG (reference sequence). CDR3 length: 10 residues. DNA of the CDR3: TGTGCCTGGGGTTGGAATGGGCAGTTCTTC. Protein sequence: CAWGWNGQFF.

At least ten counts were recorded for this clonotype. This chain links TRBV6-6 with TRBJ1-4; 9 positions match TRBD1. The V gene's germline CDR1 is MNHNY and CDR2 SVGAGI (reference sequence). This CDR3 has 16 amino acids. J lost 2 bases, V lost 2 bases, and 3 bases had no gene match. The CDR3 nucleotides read TGTGCCAGCAGTTACCATACAGGGGGCACTAATGAAAAACTGTTTTTT. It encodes CASSYHTGGTNEKLFF.

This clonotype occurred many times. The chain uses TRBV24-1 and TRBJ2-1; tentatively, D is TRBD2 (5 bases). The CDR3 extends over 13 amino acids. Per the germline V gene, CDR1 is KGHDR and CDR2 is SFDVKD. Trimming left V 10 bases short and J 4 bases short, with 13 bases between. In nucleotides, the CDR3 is TGTGCCACGGGAGCAGTGGGTTACAATGAGCAGTTCTTC. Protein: CATGAVGYNEQFF.

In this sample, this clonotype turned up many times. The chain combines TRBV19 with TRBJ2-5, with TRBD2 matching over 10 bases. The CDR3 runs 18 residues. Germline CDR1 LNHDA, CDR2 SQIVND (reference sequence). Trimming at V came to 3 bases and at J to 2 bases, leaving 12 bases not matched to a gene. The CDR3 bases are TGTGCCAGTAGTATTGGAGTACGGAGCGGGGGGGCTCAAGAGACCCAGTACTTC. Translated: CASSIGVRSGGAQETQYF.

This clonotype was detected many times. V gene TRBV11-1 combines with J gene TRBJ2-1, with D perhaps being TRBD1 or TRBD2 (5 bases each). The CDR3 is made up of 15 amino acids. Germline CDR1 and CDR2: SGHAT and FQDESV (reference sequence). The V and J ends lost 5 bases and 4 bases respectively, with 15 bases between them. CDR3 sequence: CASSLRDPVYNEQFF. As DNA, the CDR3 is TGTGCCAGCAGCCTCCGGGACCCGGTTTACAATGAGCAGTTCTTC.

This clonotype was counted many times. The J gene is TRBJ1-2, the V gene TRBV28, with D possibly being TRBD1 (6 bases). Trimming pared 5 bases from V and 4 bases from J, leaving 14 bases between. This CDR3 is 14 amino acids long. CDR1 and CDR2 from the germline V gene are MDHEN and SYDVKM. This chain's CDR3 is CASSPKGTSYGYTF. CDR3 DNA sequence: TGTGCCAGCAGTCCCAAAGGGACATCCTATGGCTACACCTTC.